These T cell receptor beta chains were read from a single sample in a study of identical twins. In TCRdb, the 5' RACE reads were re-called with MiXCR into one record per CDR3 protein. The sample has about 520,000 distinct CDR3 sequences; 22% are singletons. This sample was also put to use in a study of T cells expressing NK-cell markers.

The sequenced sample consisted of CD4+ T cells sorted from blood. The receptor source for this set is a woman between 18 and 29 years old in good health. Both conserved end residues are part of each CDR3. A D gene is named only where the DNA matches it firmly. A clone size is listed for some rows: how often the clone was seen (once, few, many), or a class if it is expanded.

v_gene: TRBV2; d_gene: -; j_gene: TRBJ2-3; abundance: -; CDR3nt: TGTGCCAGCAGGGAGGAAACAGATACGCAGTATTTT; CDR3aa: CASREETDTQYF
v_gene: TRBV6-1; d_gene: TRBD1; j_gene: TRBJ2-1; abundance: -; CDR3nt: TGTGCCAGCAGTGCCGGGACAGGGGGCATACCAACCTACAATGAGCAGTTCTTC; CDR3aa: CASSAGTGGIPTYNEQFF
v_gene: TRBV20-1; d_gene: -; j_gene: TRBJ2-3; abundance: -; CDR3nt: TGCAGTGCTAAACGCGCAGGGTCAGGCGATACGCAGTATTTT; CDR3aa: CSAKRAGSGDTQYF
v_gene: TRBV7-9; d_gene: -; j_gene: TRBJ2-7; abundance: few; CDR3nt: TGTGCCAGCAGCTTATTTGACGAGCAGTACTTC; CDR3aa: CASSLFDEQYF
v_gene: TRBV12-3/TRBV12-4; d_gene: -; j_gene: TRBJ1-5; abundance: many; CDR3nt: TGTGCCAGCAGTTTAGGGGGGGGAGGGCAGCCCCAGCATTTT; CDR3aa: CASSLGGGGQPQHF
v_gene: TRBV20-1; d_gene: TRBD2; j_gene: TRBJ2-5; abundance: -; CDR3nt: TGCAGTGCTAGTTTTGCGGGAGGAAAAGAGACCCAGTACTTC; CDR3aa: CSASFAGGKETQYF
v_gene: TRBV28; d_gene: -; j_gene: TRBJ2-7; abundance: -; CDR3nt: TGTGCCAGCAGCCCCGCCTCGACAGGTTACTCCTACGAGCAGTACTTC; CDR3aa: CASSPASTGYSYEQYF
v_gene: TRBV20-1; d_gene: -; j_gene: TRBJ2-7; abundance: -; CDR3nt: TGCAGTGCTAGCCGGACCACCTCCTACGAGCAGTACTTC; CDR3aa: CSASRTTSYEQYF
v_gene: TRBV9; d_gene: -; j_gene: TRBJ2-7; abundance: -; CDR3nt: TGTGCCAGCAGCGCCCAAGCCCACCCCGGGAACGAGCAGTACTTC; CDR3aa: CASSAQAHPGNEQYF
v_gene: TRBV10-3; d_gene: TRBD1; j_gene: TRBJ1-2; abundance: few; CDR3nt: TGTGCCATCAGTGGGGACAGTGGCCGGGGCTACACCTTC; CDR3aa: CAISGDSGRGYTF
v_gene: TRBV11-2; d_gene: -; j_gene: TRBJ1-4; abundance: few; CDR3nt: TGTGCCAGCAGCTTATTCAGGAATGAAAAACTGTTTTTT; CDR3aa: CASSLFRNEKLFF
v_gene: TRBV20-1; d_gene: -; j_gene: TRBJ2-3; abundance: -; CDR3nt: TGCAGTGCTAGCCCGGGACCCCCGGGAGATACGCAGTATTTT; CDR3aa: CSASPGPPGDTQYF
v_gene: TRBV3-1; d_gene: TRBD2; j_gene: TRBJ2-2; abundance: few; CDR3nt: TGTGCCAGCAGCTTGAGACCTAGCGGCTATTACACCGGGGAGCTGTTTTTT; CDR3aa: CASSLRPSGYYTGELFF
v_gene: TRBV7-2; d_gene: -; j_gene: TRBJ2-1; abundance: few; CDR3nt: TGTGCCAGCAACCTTAAAAGCGGATCGAGGGTCAATGAGCAGTTCTTC; CDR3aa: CASNLKSGSRVNEQFF
v_gene: TRBV6-1; d_gene: -; j_gene: TRBJ2-5; abundance: -; CDR3nt: TGTGCCAGCAGCCATAGGTCGCCGACCCGAGAGACCCAGTACTTC; CDR3aa: CASSHRSPTRETQYF
v_gene: TRBV19; d_gene: TRBD2; j_gene: TRBJ2-7; abundance: -; CDR3nt: TGTGCCATAAAGAGCGGGAGGGCCTACGAGCAGTACTTC; CDR3aa: CAIKSGRAYEQYF
v_gene: TRBV4-3; d_gene: TRBD1; j_gene: TRBJ2-7; abundance: few; CDR3nt: TGCGCCAGCAGCCAAGAAGGACAGGGGTCTCGCGAGCAGTACTTC; CDR3aa: CASSQEGQGSREQYF
v_gene: TRBV20-1; d_gene: -; j_gene: TRBJ1-5; abundance: -; CDR3nt: TGCAGTGCTAGGCGGGGACTTATTGGCAATCAGCCCCAGCATTTT; CDR3aa: CSARRGLIGNQPQHF
v_gene: TRBV20-1; d_gene: -; j_gene: TRBJ1-5; abundance: few; CDR3nt: TGCAGTGCTAGAGCGGGGATAGATCAGCCCCAGCATTTT; CDR3aa: CSARAGIDQPQHF
v_gene: TRBV12-3/TRBV12-4; d_gene: -; j_gene: TRBJ1-2; abundance: -; CDR3nt: TGTGCCAGCAGATCAGACAGATTTAACTATGGCTACACCTTC; CDR3aa: CASRSDRFNYGYTF
v_gene: TRBV3-1; d_gene: -; j_gene: TRBJ2-1; abundance: -; CDR3nt: TGTGCCAGCAGACAACGGACGTACAATGAGCAGCTCTTC; CDR3aa: CASRQRTYNEQLF
v_gene: TRBV6-2/TRBV6-3; d_gene: -; j_gene: TRBJ1-5; abundance: -; CDR3nt: TGTGCCAGCACCGACAGGTTCAATCAGCCCCAGCATTTT; CDR3aa: CASTDRFNQPQHF
v_gene: TRBV29-1; d_gene: TRBD1; j_gene: TRBJ1-5; abundance: -; CDR3nt: TGCAGCGGCCGGGACAGCCCAAATCAGCCCCAGCATTTT; CDR3aa: CSGRDSPNQPQHF
v_gene: TRBV5-5; d_gene: -; j_gene: TRBJ2-5; abundance: few; CDR3nt: TGTGCCAGCAGCTTCCGGCCCCTTAGCGGACAAGAGACCCAGTACTTC; CDR3aa: CASSFRPLSGQETQYF
v_gene: TRBV20-1; d_gene: -; j_gene: TRBJ2-5; abundance: -; CDR3nt: TGCAGTGCTGGGGGGCAAGAGACCCAGTACTTC; CDR3aa: CSAGGQETQYF
v_gene: TRBV7-2; d_gene: -; j_gene: TRBJ2-5; abundance: -; CDR3nt: TGTGCCAGCAGCTTAAATGGGGGCCAAGAGACCCAGTACTTC; CDR3aa: CASSLNGGQETQYF
v_gene: TRBV12-3/TRBV12-4; d_gene: TRBD2; j_gene: TRBJ2-7; abundance: few; CDR3nt: TGTGCCAGCATTTACAGCGGGAGTTTCTACGAGCAGTACTTC; CDR3aa: CASIYSGSFYEQYF
v_gene: TRBV20-1; d_gene: -; j_gene: TRBJ2-1; abundance: -; CDR3nt: TGCGGGGCCCCCGGGGGGCTCTCCTACAATGAGCAGTTCTTC; CDR3aa: CGAPGGLSYNEQFF
v_gene: TRBV29-1; d_gene: -; j_gene: TRBJ1-1; abundance: few; CDR3nt: TGCAGCGTTGAAGTGCAGGGCTTGAGAACTGAAGCTTTCTTT; CDR3aa: CSVEVQGLRTEAFF
v_gene: TRBV20-1; d_gene: TRBD2; j_gene: TRBJ2-7; abundance: few; CDR3nt: TGCAGTGCTAAGCCCTCCCTAGCGGGAATGAACGAGCAGTACTTC; CDR3aa: CSAKPSLAGMNEQYF
v_gene: TRBV4-3; d_gene: -; j_gene: TRBJ2-1; abundance: few; CDR3nt: TGCGCCAGCAGCCAAGGTGGGAGTTCATCCTACAATGAGCAGTTCTTC; CDR3aa: CASSQGGSSSYNEQFF